In its sample, the clone carrying this TCR beta chain was seen many times. The V gene's germline CDR1 is LGHNA and CDR2 YSLEER. V trimming: 4 bases; J trimming: 7 bases; junction bases outside the gene matches: 5. The CDR3 covers 14 residues. The data are from a study of blood T cell repertoires in COVID-19. Seattle patients were enrolled while actively infected and followed longitudinally. Authors' analysis steps: Reference gene primers were amplified, and this amplification served to estimate nucleated cell counts. Profiling relied on immunoSEQ multiplex PCR, and the TCRdb table lists in-frame clones only, not all of them. V and J calls plus clone size are reproduced from that table; the DNA served to infer D and trimming. The sample records fewer than 45,000 clones, about two thirds being singletons.

This TCR was recovered from a man aged 70-80 years with COVID-19, enrolled during active disease. The rearrangement links TRBV4-3 to TRBJ1-5; 9 bases are shared with TRBD1. Sequencing was performed on peripheral blood. CDR3 nucleotide sequence: TGCGCCAGCAGCCCGGGACAGGGACGGCAGCCCCAGCATTTT. Encoded protein: CASSPGQGRQPQHF.